Listed below are T cell receptor beta chains from one sample, sequenced in a study of shared clonotypes between healthy human individuals. Libraries were prepared by immunoSEQ multiplex PCR; TCRdb keeps only in-frame clonotypes and omits some of them. This sample has a few million clones; 85% to 95% occur once, and the top ten carry over 1.5%. The sequenced material came from naive CD8+ T cells from PBMCs. These receptors were taken from a man between 18 and 35 years old in good health. Some clones in this sample may be carry-over from other donors' samples. CDR3s include the opening cysteine and the closing phenylalanine or tryptophan. D genes are given only for firm matches. Size is omitted from some rows. Given values are once, few, many or a class for expanded clones.

V gene: TRBV28; clone size: few; D gene: NA; J gene: TRBJ1-5; CDR3 DNA: TGTGCCAGCAGTTCCGGGGGTAGCAATCAGCCCCAGCATTTT; CDR3 protein: CASSSGGSNQPQHF
V gene: TRBV30; clone size: once; D gene: TRBD1; J gene: TRBJ2-7; CDR3 DNA: TGTGCCTGGGCCCCAGGGGGCCGGGAGCAGTACTTC; CDR3 protein: CAWAPGGREQYF
V gene: TRBV10-2; clone size: NA; D gene: NA; J gene: TRBJ2-7; CDR3 DNA: TGCGCCAGCAGTGACCCAGGGGTCTACGAGCAGTACTTC; CDR3 protein: CASSDPGVYEQYF
V gene: TRBV10-3; clone size: few; D gene: NA; J gene: TRBJ1-5; CDR3 DNA: TGTGCCATCAGTGAGAGCATGGAGGCGGGCCGTAATCAGCCCCAGCATTTT; CDR3 protein: CAISESMEAGRNQPQHF
V gene: TRBV4-1; clone size: NA; D gene: NA; J gene: TRBJ1-5; CDR3 DNA: TGCGCCAGCAGCCCCTCTCGGCAGAGCAATCAGCCCCAGCATTTT; CDR3 protein: CASSPSRQSNQPQHF
V gene: TRBV5-1; clone size: few; D gene: NA; J gene: TRBJ2-1; CDR3 DNA: TGCGCCAGCAGCTTAAACTACAATGAGCAGTTCTTC; CDR3 protein: CASSLNYNEQFF
V gene: TRBV28; clone size: NA; D gene: NA; J gene: TRBJ1-1; CDR3 DNA: TGTGCCAGCAGTTTTAGAGTTGAAGCTTTCTTT; CDR3 protein: CASSFRVEAFF
V gene: TRBV5-6; clone size: NA; D gene: TRBD2; J gene: TRBJ2-5; CDR3 DNA: TGTGCCAGCAGCATCGGGGGGGTCTGGAACTTC; CDR3 protein: CASSIGGVWNF
V gene: TRBV2; clone size: NA; D gene: NA; J gene: TRBJ2-3; CDR3 DNA: TGTGCCAGCAATCACCGGGCAGGGGGGACAGATACGCAGTATTTT; CDR3 protein: CASNHRAGGTDTQYF
V gene: TRBV29-1; clone size: NA; D gene: TRBD2; J gene: TRBJ2-1; CDR3 DNA: TGCAGCGTTATGACTAGCGGGAGTAACAATGAGCAGTTCTTC; CDR3 protein: CSVMTSGSNNEQFF
V gene: TRBV10-3; clone size: NA; D gene: TRBD1; J gene: TRBJ2-1; CDR3 DNA: TGTGCCACAGGACAGGGTTCTCACAATGAGCAGTTCTTC; CDR3 protein: CATGQGSHNEQFF
V gene: TRBV11-2; clone size: NA; D gene: NA; J gene: TRBJ1-1; CDR3 DNA: TGTGCCAGCAGCTTAGTATTCACGCTGGGACCGAACACTGAAGCTTTCTTT; CDR3 protein: CASSLVFTLGPNTEAFF
V gene: TRBV7-9; clone size: NA; D gene: TRBD2; J gene: TRBJ2-2; CDR3 DNA: TGTGCCAGCTTTCCTTGGCGGGAGGTGAACACCGGGGAGCTGTTTTTT; CDR3 protein: CASFPWREVNTGELFF
V gene: TRBV7-8; clone size: NA; D gene: NA; J gene: TRBJ1-2; CDR3 DNA: TGTGCCAGCAGCTTAGAGCAGGGAGGAAACTATGGCTACACCTTC; CDR3 protein: CASSLEQGGNYGYTF
V gene: TRBV15; clone size: NA; D gene: NA; J gene: TRBJ1-5; CDR3 DNA: TGTGCCACCAGCGTTGGGACGGAAGGCAATAAGCCCCAGCATTTT; CDR3 protein: CATSVGTEGNKPQHF
V gene: TRBV19; clone size: NA; D gene: TRBD1; J gene: TRBJ1-4; CDR3 DNA: TGTGCCAGTAGTTTGGACAGGGTTGATGAAAAACTGTTTTTT; CDR3 protein: CASSLDRVDEKLFF
V gene: TRBV27; clone size: NA; D gene: NA; J gene: TRBJ2-1; CDR3 DNA: TGTGCCAGCAGTCCCGCGACTAGGGGTGAGCAGTTCTTC; CDR3 protein: CASSPATRGEQFF
V gene: TRBV2; clone size: NA; D gene: NA; J gene: TRBJ1-1; CDR3 DNA: TGTGCCAGCAGTGAAACAGGCAGGATGGGTACTGAAGCTTTCTTT; CDR3 protein: CASSETGRMGTEAFF
V gene: TRBV10-3; clone size: NA; D gene: TRBD1; J gene: TRBJ2-3; CDR3 DNA: TGTGCCATCAGTGGGGACAGGGGTCCAGATACGCAGTATTTT; CDR3 protein: CAISGDRGPDTQYF
V gene: TRBV28; clone size: once; D gene: NA; J gene: TRBJ2-7; CDR3 DNA: TGTGCCAGCAGTATACCGGGACCGTTCTCCTACGAGCAGTACTTC; CDR3 protein: CASSIPGPFSYEQYF
V gene: TRBV6-1; clone size: NA; D gene: NA; J gene: TRBJ1-5; CDR3 DNA: TGTGCCAGCAGTGAGGGACGGTTCAATCAGCCCCAGCATTTT; CDR3 protein: CASSEGRFNQPQHF